The rows below give T cell receptor beta chains drawn from one sample of a study of radiotherapy plus CTLA-4 blockade in lung cancer. Clones were read by immunoSEQ multiplex PCR, and TCRdb kept only the in-frame ones, dropping some. The sample records 45,000 to 60,000 clones, around four fifths being singletons. Sequenced here: peripheral blood, sampled from a patient treated with radiotherapy plus ipilimumab. The receptors originated from a human donor with non-small cell lung cancer who had stable disease on radiotherapy plus ipilimumab. Each CDR3 is given with its conserved first and last residue. The D gene is left open where the match is weak. The listing skips clone size in some rows; elsewhere it reads once, few, many or a size class.

size: few; J: TRBJ2-1; D: TRBD1; V: TRBV11-2; DNA: TGTGCCAGCAGCCCTGACAGGGGCTACAATGAGCAGTTCTTC; CDR3: CASSPDRGYNEQFF
size: NA; J: TRBJ2-5; D: NA; V: TRBV5-1; DNA: TGCGCCAGCAGCTTTAGTCTCCGCCAGAGCACTACCCAAGAGACCCAGTACTTC; CDR3: CASSFSLRQSTTQETQYF
size: NA; J: TRBJ2-5; D: NA; V: TRBV30; DNA: TGTGCCTGGAGTTGGTCGGGTACACAAGAGACCCAGTACTTC; CDR3: CAWSWSGTQETQYF
size: NA; J: TRBJ2-7; D: TRBD2; V: TRBV27; DNA: TGTGCCAGCAGTCCGGGGACTAGCGGGGGGAACGAGCAGTACTTC; CDR3: CASSPGTSGGNEQYF
size: NA; J: TRBJ2-2; D: TRBD2; V: TRBV27; DNA: TGTGCCAGCGGAAAACTACTAGCGACCTCGAACACCGGGGAGCTGTTTTTT; CDR3: CASGKLLATSNTGELFF
size: NA; J: TRBJ1-6; D: NA; V: TRBV12-2; DNA: TGTGCAAGTCGCTGGAAGAGGTATAATTCACCCCTCCACTTT; CDR3: CASRWKRYNSPLHF
size: NA; J: TRBJ1-1; D: NA; V: TRBV7-9; DNA: TGTGCCAGCAGCTTAGGGGGGGTGGGCGCTTTCTTT; CDR3: CASSLGGVGAFF
size: few; J: TRBJ2-7; D: TRBD1; V: TRBV7-9; DNA: TGTGCCAGCAGCTTAAGTACGACAGGGGGCAGATTCGAGCAGTACTTC; CDR3: CASSLSTTGGRFEQYF
size: few; J: TRBJ2-7; D: NA; V: TRBV7-9; DNA: TGTGCCAGCAGCGGGGGCCCAACTATTTACGAGCAGTACTTC; CDR3: CASSGGPTIYEQYF
size: NA; J: TRBJ2-2; D: TRBD1; V: TRBV14; DNA: TGTGCCAGCAGCCCTTGGGACAGCCATAACACCGGGGAGCTGTTTTTT; CDR3: CASSPWDSHNTGELFF
size: once; J: TRBJ2-3; D: TRBD1; V: TRBV18; DNA: TGTGCCAGCTCACCCAAGATCCCAGGGGGAGATACGCAGTATTTT; CDR3: CASSPKIPGGDTQYF
size: NA; J: TRBJ2-7; D: NA; V: TRBV7-2; DNA: TGTGCCAGCAGCCCTTCCCGACACCGATCCTACGAGCAGTACTTC; CDR3: CASSPSRHRSYEQYF
size: once; J: TRBJ1-1; D: TRBD1; V: TRBV19; DNA: TGTGCCAGTAGTAGGGGCGGGACAGGGCTCACTGAAGCTTTCTTT; CDR3: CASSRGGTGLTEAFF
size: NA; J: TRBJ1-3; D: TRBD1; V: TRBV28; DNA: TGTGCCAGCGCACTTCCAGGGGGCTACTCTGGAAACACCATATATTTT; CDR3: CASALPGGYSGNTIYF
size: NA; J: TRBJ2-5; D: NA; V: TRBV23-1; DNA: TGCGCCAGCAGTCAATCACCGCGACAGGTACAAGAGACCCAGTACTTC; CDR3: CASSQSPRQVQETQYF
size: few; J: TRBJ2-7; D: TRBD2; V: TRBV9; DNA: TGTGCCAGCAGTGCCGGACTAGCGGGAGGGCCCTCCTTC; CDR3: CASSAGLAGGPSF
size: few; J: TRBJ2-7; D: TRBD2; V: TRBV6-1; DNA: TGTGCCAGCAGTGCCCCCGGACTAGCGGGTGGCGAGCAGTACTTC; CDR3: CASSAPGLAGGEQYF
size: NA; J: TRBJ1-2; D: TRBD1; V: TRBV2; DNA: TGTGCCAGCGGTGGGACAGGGAGGGATGGCTACACCTTC; CDR3: CASGGTGRDGYTF
size: NA; J: TRBJ2-7; D: TRBD1; V: TRBV28; DNA: TGTGCCAGCAGTCGGGGACAGAGGTCCTACGAGCAGTACTTC; CDR3: CASSRGQRSYEQYF
size: NA; J: TRBJ1-1; D: NA; V: TRBV28; DNA: TGTGCCAGCAACCGGGACACCGGGGCCACTGAAGCTTTCTTT; CDR3: CASNRDTGATEAFF
size: NA; J: TRBJ2-1; D: NA; V: TRBV9; DNA: TGTGCCAGCAGCGGACTAAAAAATGAGCAGTTCTTC; CDR3: CASSGLKNEQFF
size: NA; J: TRBJ1-2; D: TRBD1; V: TRBV6-6; DNA: TGTGCCAGCAGTAATCGACAGGGGGACGACTTC; CDR3: CASSNRQGDDF
size: NA; J: TRBJ1-2; D: NA; V: TRBV4-3; DNA: TGCGCCAGCAGCCAAGGGCCTGGAGCTAACTATGGCTACACCTTC; CDR3: CASSQGPGANYGYTF
size: NA; J: TRBJ2-7; D: NA; V: TRBV11-2; DNA: TGTGCCAGCAGCTTAGGTTACGGGTTCTACGAGCAGTACTTC; CDR3: CASSLGYGFYEQYF
size: NA; J: TRBJ2-2; D: TRBD1; V: TRBV7-6; DNA: TGTGCCAGCAGCCCGAGGACAGGACCGAACACCGGGGAGCTGTTTTTT; CDR3: CASSPRTGPNTGELFF
size: NA; J: TRBJ2-1; D: TRBD2; V: TRBV10-3; DNA: TGTGCCATCAGTGTAGCAGGACAGGGTTCTAGCGGGGGTAATGAGCAGTTCTTC; CDR3: CAISVAGQGSSGGNEQFF
size: NA; J: TRBJ2-5; D: NA; V: TRBV28; DNA: TGTGCCAGCAGTTTTATTTCTGTCGGGATTGGAGTCCAAGAGACCCAGTACTTC; CDR3: CASSFISVGIGVQETQYF
size: NA; J: TRBJ2-1; D: NA; V: TRBV5-6; DNA: TGTGCCAGCAGCTCCCCGGGGAGTTCCAATGAGCAGTTCTTC; CDR3: CASSSPGSSNEQFF
size: NA; J: TRBJ2-1; D: NA; V: TRBV2; DNA: TGTGCCAGCAGTGGACAGGCCTCCTACAATGAGCAGTTCTTC; CDR3: CASSGQASYNEQFF
size: NA; J: TRBJ2-6; D: NA; V: TRBV12-5; DNA: TGTGCTAGTGGACACAGGGCACCTGGGGCCAACGTCCTGACTTTC; CDR3: CASGHRAPGANVLTF
size: NA; J: TRBJ2-1; D: TRBD2; V: TRBV29-1; DNA: TGCAGCGTTGAAGAACGGGAGGGCTACAATGAGCAGTTCTTC; CDR3: CSVEEREGYNEQFF
size: NA; J: TRBJ2-1; D: NA; V: TRBV7-3; DNA: TGTGCCAGCAGCTCTAGAGGTGTTGGTGAGCAGTTCTTC; CDR3: CASSSRGVGEQFF
size: few; J: TRBJ2-1; D: TRBD2; V: TRBV19; DNA: TGTGCCAGTAGTATAGAATTCGGGACTAGCGGTTACAATGAGCAGTTCTTC; CDR3: CASSIEFGTSGYNEQFF